These 29 T cell receptor beta chains were all obtained from the same sample, sequenced in a study of T-cell memory formation after mild COVID-19. Each CDR3 protein gets one entry after TCRdb re-called the 5' RACE reads with MiXCR. The sample gives under 60,000 distinct CDR3 sequences, around 9.7% of which show up once; about an eighth is in the top ten. Sequences were obtained from PBMCs or a T cell subset sorted from them (not recorded which). These receptors originate from an adult woman who had mild COVID-19 (a few samples of this study predate the infection). Cell type and time point are not known.

The chain joins TRBV3-1 to TRBJ1-4, with D perhaps matching TRBD1 (6 bases). Germline V gene sequence: CDR1 LGHDT, CDR2 YNNKEL (reference sequence). This CDR3 is 15 amino acids long. V lost 4 bases and J 7 bases, leaving 16 bases between the germline ends. This CDR3 is CASSPTGGLSEKLFF. As DNA, the CDR3 is TGTGCCAGCAGCCCGACCGGGGGGCTTAGTGAAAAACTGTTTTTT.

This clonotype was detected many times. The chain combines TRBV12-3 or TRBV12-4 with TRBJ2-1; 8 bases fit TRBD2. V shed 6 bases and J 9 bases; nucleotides not matched to a gene: 13. The CDR3 is 15 residues long. The CDR3 region has the DNA TGTGCCAGCAGCCTCCCCGGCGGGGGGCACCGTGAGCAGTTCTTC. It yields the protein CASSLPGGGHREQFF.

This clonotype was observed many times. The chain combines TRBV4-3 with TRBJ1-4; 7 bases match TRBD1. Germline V CDR1 and CDR2: LGHNA, YSLEER. The V gene end was trimmed by 2 bases and the J gene end by 6 bases; junction bases not matched to a gene: 9. The CDR3 sequence is 16 residues long. The CDR3 DNA follows: TGCGCCAGCAGCCAACAACAGCACAGGGGTGATGAAAAACTGTTTTTT. Amino acid sequence: CASSQQQHRGDEKLFF.

The chain employs TRBV6-2 or TRBV6-3 and TRBJ1-5; 10 bases are a match to TRBD1. V lost 7 bases, J lost 6 bases, and 9 bases stayed unmatched. In germline, CDR1 is MNHEY, CDR2 SVGEGT. This CDR3 region has 15 residues. This chain's CDR3 is CASKSGTGESQPQHF. CDR3 nucleotide sequence: TGTGCCAGCAAATCCGGGACAGGGGAAAGTCAGCCCCAGCATTTT.

This clonotype came up a few times. The chain recombines TRBV12-3 or TRBV12-4 with TRBJ1-1, with a weak D call TRBD1 (5 bases). The CDR3 has 14 residues. Deletions cut 7 bases from V and 2 bases from J, with 14 bases between. The CDR3 loop reads CASTKRGSNTEAFF. The CDR3 bases are TGTGCCAGCACCAAAAGGGGCAGCAACACTGAAGCTTTCTTT.

This clonotype occurred many times. The chain joins TRBV7-3 to TRBJ2-3; perhaps TRBD2 as D (6 bases). Germline V lookup: CDR1 SGHTA, CDR2 FQGTGA. CDR3 size: 13 residues. V lost 7 bases and J 6 bases, leaving 14 bases between the germline ends. The DNA of the CDR3 is TGTGCCAGCAACAATGGAGGGGCGGATACGCAGTATTTT. It codes for CASNNGGADTQYF.

V gene TRBV7-2 combines with J gene TRBJ2-1, with D maybe TRBD1 (6 bases). Deletions cut 5 bases from V and 5 bases from J, with 13 bases between. Per germline, CDR1 SGHTA and CDR2 FQGNSA. The CDR3 has 14 residues. Written as DNA, the CDR3 is TGTGCCAGCAGCCTGACAGGCCCAGACAATGAGCAGTTCTTC. Residues: CASSLTGPDNEQFF.

This clonotype was picked up many times. The chain carries TRBV7-2 and TRBJ2-7; 9 bases are shared with TRBD1. CDR3 length: 15 amino acids. V lost 1 base and J lost 3; bases outside the gene matches: 4. Germline V CDR1 and CDR2: SGHTA, FQGNSA. CDR3 in DNA: TGTGCCAGCAGCTTAGAGGACAGGGGTAACTACGAGCAGTACTTC. Protein sequence: CASSLEDRGNYEQYF. Based on the CDR3 plus reference TRBV7-2 and TRBJ2-7, the full variable domain is GAGVSQSPSNKVTEKGKDVELRCDPISGHTALYWYRQSLGQGLEFLIYFQGNSAPDKSGLPSDRFSAERTGGSVSTLTIQRTQQEDSAVYLCASSLEDRGNYEQYFGPGTRLTVT.

Ten or more counts support this clonotype. The chain carries TRBV29-1 and TRBJ2-1; the D gene is possibly TRBD1 (5 bases). Trimming cost V 0 bases and J 9 bases, with 6 bases left between them. Germline V gene lookup returns CDR1 SQVTM and CDR2 ANQGSEA. The CDR3 is made up of 11 amino acids. The CDR3 is CSVEEQVEQFF. The CDR3, as DNA: TGCAGCGTTGAAGAACAGGTTGAGCAGTTCTTC.

This clonotype appeared many times. The genes are TRBV7-6 and TRBJ1-2; D gene uncertain. CDR1 SGHVS and CDR2 FNYEAQ come from the germline V gene. Between the trimmed V and J ends, which lost 1 base and 3 bases, there was a span of 27 bases. CDR3 length equals 20 residues. The CDR3 is CASSLVVMDGVSADHYGYTF. As DNA, the CDR3 is TGTGCCAGCAGCTTAGTTGTTATGGATGGGGTCAGCGCCGATCACTATGGCTACACCTTC.

This clonotype was recorded many times. CDR3 sequence: CASSQGGTTEAFF. In DNA form, the CDR3 reads TGCGCCAGCAGCCAAGGAGGGACCACTGAAGCTTTCTTT. V and J are TRBV4-3 and TRBJ1-1; D is possibly TRBD1 (5 bases). This CDR3 contains 13 residues. Deletions cut 1 base from V and 4 bases from J, with 7 bases between. Germline V gene data show CDR1 as LGHNA and CDR2 as YSLEER.

This clonotype has a handful of counts. The rearrangement links TRBV27 to TRBJ1-1, with 7 bases identical to TRBD1. CDR1 is MNHEY, CDR2 SMNVEV, per germline (reference sequence). V was pared by 3 bases and J by 0 bases, with 10 bases of the junction left unmatched. The CDR3 is made up of 17 amino acids. CDR3 protein: CASSFRAGGAVNTEAFF. The CDR3 DNA reads TGTGCCAGCAGTTTCCGGGCAGGGGGGGCTGTGAACACTGAAGCTTTCTTT.

This clonotype was found a few times. CDR3 nucleotide sequence: TGTGCCAGCAGTTACTCGATGGACGGCGAGTTCTTC. It yields the protein CASSYSMDGEFF. The chain recombines TRBV6-2 or TRBV6-3 with TRBJ2-1; D not certain. This CDR3 comprises 12 residues. Germline CDR1 is MNHEY and CDR2 is SVGEGT. The ends were cut back, 0 bases at V and 14 bases at J, with 11 bases in the middle.

In its sample, this clonotype was seen a few times. The chain employs TRBV7-2 and TRBJ2-7; the match to TRBD1 covers 8 bases. V shed 5 bases, J shed 3 bases, and the junction held 9 bases outside the gene matches. Looked up from germline, CDR1 is SGHTA and CDR2 is FQGNSA. This CDR3 contains 15 residues. CDR3 in amino acids: CASSQQGARGYEQYF. In DNA form, the CDR3 reads TGTGCCAGCAGCCAGCAGGGGGCTCGGGGCTACGAGCAGTACTTC.

In its sample, this clonotype was seen a few times. The chain couples TRBV15 to TRBJ1-2, with no clear D. From germline, CDR1 is LNHNV and CDR2 YYDKDF (reference sequence). V was trimmed by 0 bases and J by 7 bases, leaving 15 bases between them. CDR3 size: 15 residues. In DNA form, the CDR3 reads TGTGCCACCAGCAGAGATCGGGCATTAGAAATTGGCTACACCTTC. The encoded protein is CATSRDRALEIGYTF.

About this clonotype itself: Likely a read error: the CDR3 ends without its conserved phenylalanine or tryptophan. V usage is TRBV20-1 and J usage is TRBJ2-1, with D tentatively TRBD2 (6 bases). Trimming pared 1 base from V and 4 bases from J, leaving 17 bases between. In germline, CDR1 is DFQATT, CDR2 SNEGSKA (reference sequence). This CDR3 spans 16 amino acids. CDR3 residues: CSARGNEYGGYNEQFV. CDR3 DNA: TGCAGTGCTAGAGGAAATGAATATGGAGGGTACAATGAGCAGTTCGTC.

This clonotype was recorded at least ten times. This chain links TRBV19 with TRBJ1-4; D is perhaps TRBD1 (5 bases). V shed 4 bases and J shed 13 bases, with 22 bases lying between them. CDR1 and CDR2 from the germline V gene are LNHDA and SQIVND (reference sequence). This CDR3 is 15 amino acids long. In nucleotides, the CDR3 is TGTGCCAGTAGTAGCGGGACCGCGGAGGGTGTTAGACTGTTTTTT. Encoded protein: CASSSGTAEGVRLFF.

This clonotype was counted ten times or more. The gene calls are TRBV12-3 or TRBV12-4 and TRBJ2-1; 10 nucleotides match TRBD2. CDR3 length: 18 amino acids. Trimming took 5 bases from V and 0 from J; bases not matched to a gene: 10. CDR3 in amino acids: CASSPQQLAGVSYNEQFF. CDR3 nucleotide sequence: TGTGCCAGCAGTCCACAACAGCTAGCGGGGGTCTCCTACAATGAGCAGTTCTTC.

This clonotype was recorded many times. The chain combines TRBV13 with TRBJ2-1; 11 bases match TRBD1. CDR1 PRHDT and CDR2 FYEKMQ come from the germline V gene (reference sequence). With V trimmed by 1 base and J by 7 bases, 6 bases remained unmatched. There are 16 residues in the CDR3. CDR3: CASSLVRTGGRNEQFF. CDR3 sequence (DNA): TGTGCCAGCAGCTTAGTAAGGACAGGGGGCCGGAATGAGCAGTTCTTC.

In this sample, this clonotype turned up many times. The chain joins TRBV24-1 to TRBJ2-7, with D possibly being TRBD1 or TRBD2 (5 bases each). Germline-derived CDR1 and CDR2 are KGHDR and SFDVKD. This CDR3 is 13 amino acids long. V gave up 6 bases and J gave up 4 bases, with 12 bases separating them. CDR3 DNA sequence: TGTGCCACCAGTCGGGACGGAGGATACGAGCAGTACTTC. Translation: CATSRDGGYEQYF.

This clonotype was seen many times. The rearrangement joins TRBV20-1 to TRBJ2-1; D ambiguous. V gave up 5 bases and J gave up 0 bases, with 11 bases separating them. From germline, CDR1 is DFQATT and CDR2 SNEGSKA (reference sequence). The CDR3 consists of 14 residues. The CDR3, as DNA: TGCAGTGCTGCTACCCATATCTCCTACAATGAGCAGTTCTTC. This translates into CSAATHISYNEQFF.

This clonotype has ten or more counts. The V and J genes are TRBV11-2 and TRBJ2-7; D may be TRBD1 (5 bases). Trimming took off 3 bases at V and 2 bases at J, with 8 bases between the two ends. Germline CDR1 reads SGHAT; CDR2 reads FQNNGV. The CDR3 runs to 13 residues. The CDR3 loop is CASSLDIAYEQYF. The CDR3 coding sequence is TGTGCCAGCAGCTTGGACATCGCCTACGAGCAGTACTTC.

The gene calls are TRBV3-1 and TRBJ1-6; perhaps TRBD1 as D (5 bases). V shed 0 bases and J shed 4 bases, with 13 bases lying between them. CDR1 and CDR2 (germline): LGHDT, YNNKEL (reference sequence). This CDR3 is built from 17 residues. CDR3 protein: CASSQEFGREYNSPLHF. The DNA of the CDR3 is TGTGCCAGCAGCCAAGAGTTCGGCAGGGAGTATAATTCACCCCTCCACTTT.

This clonotype was picked up a small number of times. The chain uses TRBV21-1 and TRBJ2-4; the table's D call TRBD1 went unverified against the DNA. TRBV21-1 is a pseudogene locus. CDR3 length: 17 amino acids. DNA of the CDR3: TGTGCCAGCAGCAAAGGGGGGGGATCCCCTTCCAAAAACATTCAGTACTTC. Its protein is CASSKGGGSPSKNIQYF.

This clonotype came up many times. The V gene is TRBV6-6, the J gene TRBJ2-2; no clear D gene. The germline V and J ends were trimmed by 5 bases and 2 bases, with 6 bases remaining between them. The germline V gene has CDR1 MNHNY and CDR2 SVGAGI (reference sequence). CDR3 size: 13 residues. The CDR3 reads CASSTSNTGELFF. Written as DNA, the CDR3 is TGTGCCAGCAGTACGAGTAACACCGGGGAGCTGTTTTTT.

In its sample, this clonotype was seen many times. The chain links TRBV25-1 to TRBJ2-3, with 8 bases lining up with TRBD2. CDR1 and CDR2 (germline): MGHDK, SYGVNS. The CDR3 sequence is 17 residues long. J gave up 1 base and V 3 bases, and 9 bases lay outside the gene matches. The CDR3 loop is CASSDPTGRGGTDTQYF. The CDR3 nucleotides are TGTGCCAGCAGTGATCCTACGGGGCGGGGGGGCACAGATACGCAGTATTTT.

This clonotype has ten or more counts. J is TRBJ2-7 and V is TRBV30, with no clear D. This CDR3 is 14 amino acids long. The V end was cut by 4 bases, the J end by 3 bases, with 16 bases between. The germline CDR1 and CDR2 sequences are GTSNPN and SVGIG (reference sequence). In DNA, the CDR3 is TGTGCCTGGACCCCCGTAGGGCAGGTCTACGAGCAGTACTTC. It encodes CAWTPVGQVYEQYF.

This clonotype occurred a few times. This chain connects TRBV29-1 to TRBJ1-4; tentatively, D is TRBD1 (5 bases). V gave up 7 bases and J gave up 5 bases, with 11 bases separating them. The CDR3 sequence is 12 residues long. Germline loops: CDR1 SQVTM, CDR2 ANQGSEA. The CDR3 coding sequence is TGCAGCGCTGGGGGAGGGAATGAAAAACTGTTTTTT. The encoded protein is CSAGGGNEKLFF.

The sample holds many counts of this clonotype. This chain uses TRBV20-1 with TRBJ2-1, with 8 nucleotides matching TRBD2. The V gene end was trimmed by 0 bases and the J gene end by 10 bases; junction bases not matched to a gene: 11. Germline CDR1 reads DFQATT; CDR2 reads SNEGSKA (reference sequence). This CDR3 region has 15 residues. CDR3 amino acids: CSARDGGLVSGEQFF. CDR3 in DNA: TGCAGTGCTAGAGATGGGGGACTAGTTAGCGGGGAGCAGTTCTTC.